This T cell receptor beta chain was identified during a study of T cells in Graves' hyperthyroidism and ophthalmopathy. Among ophthalmopathy patients, the Clinical Activity Score reached at least 3, the NOSPECS grade reached at least 4, and duration remained under 3 months. From more than 9.5 ml of fresh peripheral blood, PBMCs were isolated. Amplification of TCR beta CDR3 regions was performed using RNA transcripts as template. The HTBI primer set drove a first-round RT-PCR of the TCR CDR3. TCRdb re-derived calls from the multiplex PCR reads in MiXCR, one entry per CDR3 protein. In the table there are 200,000 to 300,000 distinct CDR3 sequences, roughly 15% of which are singletons. Findings and limits, study-wide: From stable hyperthyroidism, ophthalmopathy was set apart by a 13 V-J model.

Trimming cost V 5 bases and J 8 bases; bases outside gene matches: 8. Germline V gives CDR1 SEHNR, CDR2 FQNEAQ (reference sequence). The CDR3 length is 15 residues. This clonotype showed up many times. The antigen is unknown. The sample consisted of blood. This chain uses TRBV7-9 with TRBJ1-5; 11 bases agree with TRBD1. This TCR was recovered from a woman younger than 30 with Graves' ophthalmopathy. CDR3 protein: CASSPGQGGREPQHF. Here the CDR3 DNA reads TGTGCCAGCAGCCCGGGACAGGGGGGTAGAGAGCCCCAGCATTTT.